These 29 T cell receptor beta chains share one sample of origin, sequenced in a study of T cell responses to AZD1222 COVID-19 vaccine. Profiled with immunoSEQ multiplex PCR; TCRdb holds only in-frame clones, not every one. The table shows roughly 110,000 clones, with 80% to 95% occurring only once. Sample: peripheral blood, taken 28 days after the second AZD1222 dose. The receptors derive from an adult who received the AZD1222 COVID-19 vaccine.

The chain links TRBV20-1 to TRBJ1-1, with 11 nucleotides matching TRBD1. Looked up from germline, CDR1 is DFQATT and CDR2 is SNEGSKA (reference sequence). The CDR3 has 20 residues. V lost 3 bases and J lost 0; bases outside the gene matches: 18. The CDR3 loop is CSASLQIPGQGAWMNTEAFF. The CDR3 DNA reads as TGCAGTGCTAGTCTACAGATCCCAGGACAGGGGGCCTGGATGAACACTGAAGCTTTCTTT.

The rearrangement joins TRBV19 to TRBJ1-5; D is possibly TRBD1 (5 bases). This CDR3 has 15 residues. V lost 7 bases and J 7 bases, leaving 20 bases between the germline ends. Looked up from germline, CDR1 is LNHDA and CDR2 is SQIVND (reference sequence). CDR3 bases: TGTGCCAGTACCCTTGGGTCCAGGGTAAACCAGCCCCAGCATTTT. Translation: CASTLGSRVNQPQHF.

In this sample, this clone turned up once. This rearrangement joins TRBV7-2 to TRBJ2-5, with 7 bases aligning to TRBD2. Germline assignment: CDR1 SGHTA and CDR2 FQGNSA. The CDR3 has 17 residues. J was trimmed by 3 bases and V by 0 bases; bases with no gene match: 10. The CDR3 reads CASSLAHLAALEETQYF. The CDR3 nucleotides are TGTGCCAGCAGCTTAGCGCACCTAGCGGCCCTAGAAGAGACCCAGTACTTC.

The gene calls are TRBV25-1 and TRBJ1-5, with D unclear. The CDR3 is 12 residues long. Germline V CDR1 and CDR2: MGHDK, SYGVNS. V lost 3 bases and J lost 5, with 5 bases in between. The CDR3 protein is CASSELDQPQHF. CDR3 DNA sequence: TGTGCCAGCAGTGAGCTGGATCAGCCCCAGCATTTT.

This chain links TRBV2 with TRBJ2-7; TRBD2 is a possible D gene (5 bases). The V and J ends lost 5 bases and 7 bases respectively, with 15 bases between them. The CDR3 contains 13 residues. Looked up from germline, CDR1 is SNHLY and CDR2 is FYNNEI. The CDR3 sequence: CASSSAGSHEQYF. The DNA of the CDR3 is TGTGCCAGCAGTTCCGCGGGCAGTCATGAGCAGTACTTC.

In nucleotides, the CDR3 is TGTGCCAGCAGTTACGTTCTAGCGGGATCACTTTGGAGCTCCTACAATGAGCAGTTCTTC. Its protein product is CASSYVLAGSLWSSYNEQFF. This chain uses TRBV6-2 or TRBV6-3 with TRBJ2-1, with TRBD2 matching over 9 bases. The CDR3 contains 20 residues. The ends lost 2 bases at V and 0 bases at J; junction bases unmatched: 14. Germline lookup yields CDR1 MNHEY and CDR2 SVGEGT.

V gene TRBV5-1 combines with J gene TRBJ2-3, with D possibly matching TRBD2 (5 bases). The V end was cut by 1 base, the J end by 2 bases, with 11 bases between. Per germline, CDR1 SGHRS and CDR2 YFSETQ. The CDR3 is 15 amino acids. This CDR3 reads CASSLRRTYTDTQYF. Written as DNA, the CDR3 is TGCGCCAGCAGCTTGCGGAGGACGTACACAGATACGCAGTATTTT.

The chain uses TRBV9 and TRBJ1-4; D call uncertain. CDR1 SGDLS and CDR2 YYNGEE come from the germline V gene. The V gene lost 4 bases and the J gene lost 0 bases, with 7 bases spanning the gap. The CDR3 runs 14 residues. The chain's CDR3 is CASSSSATNEKLFF. The CDR3 bases are TGTGCCAGCAGCTCGAGTGCAACTAATGAAAAACTGTTTTTT.

This clone was counted a few times. The chain combines TRBV7-9 with TRBJ1-5; weak D call: TRBD1 (6 bases). V was clipped by 1 base and J by 7 bases, with 20 bases between them. Per the germline V gene, CDR1 is SEHNR and CDR2 is FQNEAQ (reference sequence). The length of the CDR3 is 17 residues. The CDR3 region is CASSLGVGTPKVQPQHF. CDR3 DNA sequence: TGTGCCAGCAGCTTAGGGGTGGGGACACCAAAGGTGCAGCCCCAGCATTTT.

The rearrangement links TRBV29-1 to TRBJ1-1, with 7 bases aligning to TRBD1. CDR3 length equals 13 residues. The V gene end was trimmed by 7 bases and the J gene end by 2 bases; junction bases not matched to a gene: 7. Germline V lookup: CDR1 SQVTM, CDR2 ANQGSEA. The CDR3 DNA follows: TGCAGCGCAGCCGGGACAGCTAACACTGAAGCTTTCTTT. Residues: CSAAGTANTEAFF. The whole variable domain, remainder taken from reference TRBV29-1 and TRBJ1-1, is SAVISQKPSRDICQRGTSLTIQCQVDSQVTMMFWYRQQPGQSLTLIATANQGSEATYESGFVIDKFPISRPNLTFSTLTVSNMSPEDSSIYLCSAAGTANTEAFFGQGTRLTVV.

This clone was observed a single time. CDR3: CASSLGENYGYTF. DNA for the CDR3: TGTGCCAGCAGCCTCGGGGAGAACTATGGCTACACCTTC. This rearrangement joins TRBV12-3 or TRBV12-4 to TRBJ1-2; D is unclear. The CDR3 has 13 amino acids. V shed 6 bases and J shed 2 bases, with 10 bases lying between them.

The rearrangement links TRBV30 to TRBJ2-1; unclear D gene. The CDR3 length is 15 residues. V was pared by 0 bases and J by 4 bases, with 13 bases between. Per germline, CDR1 GTSNPN and CDR2 SVGIG (reference sequence). The CDR3 coding sequence is TGTGCCTGGAGTGTACTGGCGACCAGATACAATGAGCAGTTCTTC. This gives the protein CAWSVLATRYNEQFF.

The chain joins TRBV12-3 or TRBV12-4 to TRBJ1-1; 7 bases agree with TRBD1. CDR3 size: 12 residues. J gave up 9 bases and V 6 bases, and 7 bases lay outside the gene matches. CDR3 region: CASRTGAGKAFF. The DNA of the CDR3 is TGTGCCAGCAGAACAGGGGCGGGAAAAGCTTTCTTT.

The V and J genes are TRBV18 and TRBJ1-1; tentatively, D is TRBD1 (5 bases). This CDR3 spans 11 amino acids. Germline CDR1 is KGHSH and CDR2 is LQKENI. V lost 6 bases and J lost 5, with 7 bases in between. CDR3 residues: CASSQGTEAFF. CDR3 nucleotides: TGTGCCAGCTCCCAGGGAACTGAAGCTTTCTTT.

The chain combines TRBV21-1 with TRBJ1-1. TRBV21-1 is deemed a pseudogene. This CDR3 is 15 amino acids long. The CDR3 DNA reads as TGTGCCAGCAGCAAAGAGCGAAGGGAATTCGCTGAAGCTTTCTTT. Translation: CASSKERREFAEAFF.

This clone showed up just a few times. The V gene is TRBV19, the J gene TRBJ1-5; 9 bases fit TRBD1. J was trimmed by 7 bases and V by 6 bases; bases with no gene match: 10. This CDR3 is 15 amino acids long. Germline loops: CDR1 LNHDA, CDR2 SQIVND (reference sequence). The CDR3 DNA follows: TGTGCCAGTAGGACTACAGGGGGCTTAGGGCAGCCCCAGCATTTT. Protein sequence: CASRTTGGLGQPQHF.

The chain couples TRBV6-5 to TRBJ1-3, with a possible D match to TRBD1 (5 bases). Looked up from germline, CDR1 is MNHEY and CDR2 is SVGAGI. V was pared by 7 bases and J by 2 bases, with 12 bases between. CDR3 size: 14 residues. As DNA, the CDR3 is TGTGCCAGCAAAAGGACATCTACTGGAAACACCATATATTTT. Encoded protein: CASKRTSTGNTIYF.

The V and J genes are TRBV3-1 (or the pseudogene TRBV3-2) and TRBJ1-3; TRBD1 might be the D (5 bases). The CDR3 loop spans 13 amino acids. V gave up 6 bases and J gave up 8 bases, with 14 bases separating them. Germline values: CDR1 LGHDT, CDR2 YNNKEL (reference sequence). Here the CDR3 DNA reads TGTGCCAGCAGACCCGACAGTGCAGACACCATATATTTT. It codes for CASRPDSADTIYF.

The J gene is TRBJ1-1, the V gene TRBV4-1, with D possibly matching TRBD1 (6 bases). Per germline, CDR1 MGHRA and CDR2 YSYEKL. The CDR3 spans 14 residues. Deletions cut 4 bases from V and 6 bases from J, with 15 bases between. The CDR3 region is CASSPRLGGAEAFF. The DNA of the CDR3 is TGCGCCAGCAGCCCCCGGTTAGGGGGTGCTGAAGCTTTCTTT.

The chain uses TRBV9 and TRBJ2-2, with a tentative D call TRBD2 (5 bases). The CDR3 is made up of 14 amino acids. Germline values: CDR1 SGDLS, CDR2 YYNGEE. V lost 5 bases and J 9 bases, leaving 17 bases between the germline ends. The DNA of the CDR3 is TGTGCCAGCAGTAGAGAGGGTCGGACCTGGGAGCTGTTTTTT. Encoded protein: CASSREGRTWELFF.

This chain links TRBV19 with TRBJ2-2; D might be TRBD1 (6 bases). Trimming pared 8 bases from V and 0 bases from J, leaving 10 bases between. This CDR3 has 14 amino acids. Germline V gives CDR1 LNHDA, CDR2 SQIVND (reference sequence). CDR3 region: CASSGTPNTGELFF. CDR3 DNA sequence: TGTGCCAGTTCCGGGACACCGAACACCGGGGAGCTGTTTTTT.

This rearrangement joins TRBV30 to TRBJ2-3; 11 bases fit TRBD2. The CDR3 totals 17 residues. Germline V gives CDR1 GTSNPN, CDR2 SVGIG (reference sequence). V was clipped by 0 bases and J by 5 bases; unmatched bases: 10. In DNA, the CDR3 is TGTGCCTGGAGTGTACTAGCGGGAGAGTTTATGGGAGATACGCAGTATTTT. Its protein is CAWSVLAGEFMGDTQYF.

The gene calls are TRBV28 and TRBJ1-5, with no clear D. Germline V lookup: CDR1 MDHEN, CDR2 SYDVKM. The CDR3 spans 14 residues. V gave up 3 bases and J gave up 2 bases, with 8 bases separating them. The CDR3 nucleotides are TGTGCCAGCAGTTTCCCCCAGGGCAATCAGCCCCAGCATTTT. This codes for CASSFPQGNQPQHF. The entire variable domain, with the rest obtained from reference TRBV28 and TRBJ1-5, is as follows: DVKVTQSSRYLVKRTGEKVFLECVQDMDHENMFWYRQDPGLGLRLIYFSYDVKMKEKGDIPEGYSVSREKKERFSLILESASTNQTSMYLCASSFPQGNQPQHFGDGTRLSIL.

This chain joins TRBV28 and TRBJ1-1; no firm D call. V was clipped by 2 bases and J by 6 bases, with 7 bases between them. From germline, CDR1 is MDHEN and CDR2 SYDVKM. CDR3 length: 12 residues. The CDR3 nucleotides read TGTGCCAGCAGTTTAGTTACAGCTGAAGCTTTCTTT. This gives the protein CASSLVTAEAFF.

V is TRBV7-9 and J is TRBJ2-2, with 9 bases fitting TRBD2. Germline CDR1 and CDR2: SEHNR and FQNEAQ (reference sequence). The CDR3 loop spans 19 amino acids. The V gene end was trimmed by 5 bases and the J gene end by 0 bases; junction bases not matched to a gene: 13. CDR3 bases: TGTGCCAGCAGCCCAAGTCACAGGGGACTAGCCGCGAACACCGGGGAGCTGTTTTTT. Protein sequence: CASSPSHRGLAANTGELFF.

V is TRBV6-5 and J is TRBJ1-4; no clear D gene. Deletions cut 0 bases from V and 7 bases from J, with 9 bases between. The CDR3 sequence is 14 residues long. Germline-derived CDR1 and CDR2 are MNHEY and SVGAGI. CDR3 sequence reads: CASSYSSLGEKLFF. DNA of the CDR3: TGTGCCAGCAGTTACTCATCCCTCGGTGAAAAACTGTTTTTT.

The rearrangement uses TRBV15 and TRBJ1-4; D is ambiguous. Germline V gene sequence: CDR1 LNHNV, CDR2 YYDKDF (reference sequence). Deletions cut 3 bases from V and 7 bases from J, with 12 bases between. This CDR3 region has 14 residues. CDR3 nucleotide sequence: TGTGCCACCAGCAGCGGGTTGGTAGGTGAAAAACTGTTTTTT. Translation: CATSSGLVGEKLFF.

The rearrangement uses TRBV25-1 and TRBJ2-7; TRBD1 matches at 9 bases. This CDR3 comprises 14 residues. The germline V gene has CDR1 MGHDK and CDR2 SYGVNS. Losses at the gene ends were 3 bases for V and 2 bases for J; bases not matched to a gene: 2. The CDR3 nucleotides read TGTGCCAGCAGTGACCGGGACAGGGCCTACGAGCAGTACTTC. Translated: CASSDRDRAYEQYF.

In this sample, this clone turned up a few times. The rearrangement links TRBV28 to TRBJ2-1, with TRBD1 matching 9 bases. From germline, CDR1 is MDHEN and CDR2 SYDVKM. V shed 4 bases and J 6 bases; nucleotides not matched to a gene: 7. The CDR3 has 15 residues. In DNA, the CDR3 is TGTGCCAGCAGTTACCGGACAGGGGAGGCCAATGAGCAGTTCTTC. It specifies CASSYRTGEANEQFF.